These 17 T cell receptor beta chains were all obtained from the same sample, sequenced in a study of blood T cell repertoires in COVID-19. Here immunoSEQ multiplex PCR was the method, and the copy in TCRdb shows in-frame clones only, minus some. The sample has 400,000 to 550,000 clones, approximately 90% seen once. The sample comprised PBMCs or T cells enriched from blood (not recorded which). Every receptor here comes from a woman aged 18-29 years with acute COVID-19.

V usage is TRBV30 and J usage is TRBJ2-1; maybe TRBD2 (6 bases). CDR1 is GTSNPN and CDR2 is SVGIG in the germline V gene (reference sequence). The V end was cut by 8 bases, the J end by 9 bases, with 17 bases between. The CDR3 sequence is 12 residues long. CDR3 sequence reads: CARRDSWAEQFF. The CDR3 nucleotides read TGTGCCCGGCGGGACTCATGGGCTGAGCAGTTCTTC.

This rearrangement joins TRBV5-4 to TRBJ2-7; the match to TRBD2 covers 9 bases. With 2 bases clipped from V and 0 bases from J, the junction kept 6 bases outside the gene matches. CDR3 length: 16 residues. Germline lookup yields CDR1 SGHNT and CDR2 YYREEE (reference sequence). The CDR3 reads CASSFFSGSHSYEQYF. In DNA, the CDR3 is TGTGCCAGCAGCTTTTTTAGCGGGAGCCACTCCTACGAGCAGTACTTC.

This sequence joins TRBV11-2 and TRBJ2-2, with 7 bases aligning to TRBD2. Per germline, CDR1 SGHAT and CDR2 FQNNGV. Germline trimming cut 7 bases from V and 7 bases from J; bases unmatched to any gene: 9. The CDR3 is made up of 14 amino acids. CDR3 coding DNA: TGTGCCAGCATTAGAAAGCGGGGTGTCGGGGAGCTGTTTTTT. This encodes CASIRKRGVGELFF.

The rearrangement links TRBV11-2 to TRBJ2-1; no definite D call. From germline, CDR1 is SGHAT and CDR2 FQNNGV. CDR3 length: 13 amino acids. Deletions cut 0 bases from V and 9 bases from J, with 9 bases between. CDR3 bases: TGTGCCAGCAGCTTAGATCAAACTGGTGAGCAGTTCTTC. Its protein product is CASSLDQTGEQFF.

The chain joins TRBV21-1 to TRBJ1-1; the tabulated D call, TRBD1, remains unverified against the DNA. TRBV21-1 is assigned pseudogene status. The CDR3 consists of 16 residues. The CDR3 bases are TGTGCCGCGGTCGAAATATCAGGGTTTTGGAACACTGAAGCTTTCTTT. It translates to CAAVEISGFWNTEAFF.

This sequence joins TRBV13 and TRBJ2-7; 8 bases match TRBD2. CDR1 is PRHDT and CDR2 is FYEKMQ in the germline V gene (reference sequence). The CDR3 extends over 14 amino acids. V dropped 5 bases and J dropped 4; count of bases not matched to a gene: 7. The CDR3 DNA is TGTGCCAGCAGCCTGGGACTAGGGACTTACGAGCAGTACTTC. Translation gives CASSLGLGTYEQYF.

Concerning this clone itself: In the same sample, other DNA sequences code for this CDR3. The V gene is TRBV18, the J gene TRBJ1-2; D not resolved. The V end was cut by 3 bases, the J end by 3 bases, with 8 bases between. The germline V gene encodes CDR1 KGHSH and CDR2 LQKENI. The CDR3 totals 13 residues. The CDR3 protein is CASSPGRDYGYTF. The CDR3, as DNA: TGTGCCAGCTCACCCGGGAGAGACTATGGCTACACCTTC.

The chain uses TRBV5-6 and TRBJ2-1, with 12 bases identical to TRBD2. Germline V gene sequence: CDR1 SGHDT, CDR2 YYEEEE. The CDR3 sequence is 13 residues long. With V trimmed by 4 bases and J by 13 bases, 6 bases remained unmatched. CDR3 sequence: CASSDSSGRVQFF. The DNA for the CDR3 is TGTGCCAGCAGCGACTCTAGCGGGAGGGTACAGTTCTTC.

This chain joins TRBV7-2 and TRBJ2-7; D is perhaps TRBD2 (5 bases). CDR3 length: 15 amino acids. With 1 base removed from V and 0 bases from J, the gap between germline ends came to 10 bases. Germline V gene data show CDR1 as SGHTA and CDR2 as FQGNSA. Here the CDR3 reads CASSLGSGNSYEQYF. In nucleotides, the CDR3 is TGTGCCAGCAGCTTAGGAAGCGGTAACTCCTACGAGCAGTACTTC. Full variable domain (rest looked up from reference TRBV7-2 and TRBJ2-7): GAGVSQSPSNKVTEKGKDVELRCDPISGHTALYWYRQSLGQGLEFLIYFQGNSAPDKSGLPSDRFSAERTGGSVSTLTIQRTQQEDSAVYLCASSLGSGNSYEQYFGPGTRLTVT.

The V gene is TRBV5-8, the J gene TRBJ2-1; 11 positions agree with TRBD2. This CDR3 has 17 amino acids. The V and J ends lost 1 base and 9 bases, in that order; junction bases with no gene match: 12. Per germline, CDR1 SGHTS and CDR2 YDEGEE. The CDR3 loop reads CASSLSTGLAVITEQFF. The CDR3, as DNA: TGTGCCAGCAGCTTGTCGACGGGACTAGCGGTCATCACTGAGCAGTTCTTC.

There are a few counts of this clone. The CDR3 loop is CASSLTGGSQPQHF. DNA for the CDR3: TGTGCCAGCAGCTTGACAGGGGGCAGTCAGCCCCAGCATTTT. The rearrangement uses TRBV7-2 and TRBJ1-5, with 10 bases aligning to TRBD1. With 3 bases clipped from V and 6 bases from J, the junction kept 2 bases outside the gene matches. Per the germline V gene, CDR1 is SGHTA and CDR2 is FQGNSA. The CDR3 is made up of 14 amino acids.

The V and J genes are TRBV5-6 and TRBJ1-3; no reliable D call. Trimming stripped 4 bases from V and 7 bases from J, with 9 bases between. The CDR3 loop spans 12 amino acids. CDR1 and CDR2 from the germline V gene are SGHDT and YYEEEE. The CDR3 region has the DNA TGTGCCAGCAGCGCGGATCAGAACACCATATATTTT. It translates to CASSADQNTIYF.

V and J are TRBV27 and TRBJ2-5; D is unclear. V was trimmed by 6 bases and J by 5 bases, leaving 10 bases between them. The CDR3 has 12 amino acids. From germline, CDR1 is MNHEY and CDR2 SMNVEV (reference sequence). Here the CDR3 DNA reads TGTGCCAGCAGATCCCTCTCGGAGACCCAGTACTTC. This translates into CASRSLSETQYF.

V and J are TRBV7-2 and TRBJ2-7; D is unresolved. V was clipped by 5 bases and J by 4 bases, with 18 bases between them. The CDR3 contains 15 residues. Germline V gene lookup returns CDR1 SGHTA and CDR2 FQGNSA. The CDR3 here is CASSLGRLFGYEQYF. The CDR3 DNA reads TGTGCCAGCAGCCTAGGAAGGCTTTTCGGGTACGAGCAGTACTTC. Combining the CDR3 with reference TRBV7-2 and TRBJ2-7 gives the whole variable domain GAGVSQSPSNKVTEKGKDVELRCDPISGHTALYWYRQSLGQGLEFLIYFQGNSAPDKSGLPSDRFSAERTGGSVSTLTIQRTQQEDSAVYLCASSLGRLFGYEQYFGPGTRLTVT.

This clone has more than one count but fewer than ten. The chain carries TRBV21-1 and TRBJ2-1; TRBD2, the D gene given by the table, was not confirmed from the DNA. TRBV21-1 is a listed pseudogene. The CDR3 consists of 16 residues. CDR3 amino acids: CASSKDAGVPGGKEFF. For the CDR3, the DNA is TGTGCCAGCAGCAAAGACGCGGGAGTCCCCGGGGGGAAGGAGTTCTTC.

Note on this clone: The identical CDR3 is also encoded by other nucleotide sequences in the sample. The gene calls are TRBV5-1 and TRBJ1-4; 9 bases are a match to TRBD1. Germline CDR1 and CDR2: SGHRS and YFSETQ. This CDR3 has 14 amino acids. With 4 bases clipped from V and 7 bases from J, the junction kept 5 bases outside the gene matches. The CDR3 bases are TGCGCCAGCAGCCCGGGGACAGGGAGTGAAAAACTGTTTTTT. This encodes CASSPGTGSEKLFF. Combining the CDR3 with reference TRBV5-1 and TRBJ1-4 gives the whole variable domain KAGVTQTPRYLIKTRGQQVTLSCSPISGHRSVSWYQQTPGQGLQFLFEYFSETQRNKGNFPGRFSGRQFSNSRSEMNVSTLELGDSALYLCASSPGTGSEKLFFGSGTQLSVL.

The chain uses TRBV6-5 and TRBJ1-2; TRBD1 aligns across 8 bases. This CDR3 is 14 amino acids long. With 2 bases clipped from V and 12 bases from J, the junction kept 11 bases outside the gene matches. Germline CDR1 reads MNHEY; CDR2 reads SVGAGI. The CDR3: CASSYQATTGGNTF. DNA of the CDR3: TGTGCCAGCAGTTACCAGGCCACTACAGGGGGGAACACCTTC.